Sequencing of this TCR beta chain was carried out in a study of beta chain features in type 1 diabetes. Whole-study findings and limits: VDJ junctions from patients with type 1 diabetes contained fewer insertions and more deletions. People with Type 1 diabetes carried modestly yet significantly shorter TCRB CDR3s in all four CD4+ subsets. PCR might preferentially amplify shorter templates, equally in patients and controls.

cDNA synthesis used the whole RNA isolate, giving expressed TCRB sequences. The protocol was immunoSEQ multiplex PCR, while the TCRdb copy is restricted to in-frame clones and leaves out a portion. The sample holds more than 150,000 clones; approximately 9.1% are singletons and the top ten take 0.7%. J lost 9 bases, V lost 5 bases, and 0 bases had no gene match. Germline values: CDR1 SGHVS, CDR2 FNYEAQ. The CDR3 totals 11 residues. Sampling consisted of one heparinised blood draw per donor, averaging around 100 mL. Naive, central memory, regulatory and stem cell-like memory cells within the CD4+ compartment were sorted using CD45RO/CCR7/CD25/CD127/CD95/CD27. This clone has just a few counts. Its antigen remains unknown.

The specimen sequenced was central memory CD4+ T cells from blood. The chain couples TRBV7-6 to TRBJ2-1; 8 bases match TRBD1. This TCR was recovered from a young woman with type 1 diabetes. The CDR3: CASSDRGEQFF. CDR3 sequence (DNA): TGTGCCAGCAGCGACAGGGGTGAGCAGTTCTTC. Filled out from reference TRBV7-6 and TRBJ2-1, the complete variable domain reads GAGVSQSPRYKVTKRGQDVALRCDPISGHVSLYWYRQALGQGPEFLTYFNYEAQQDKSGLPNDRFSAERPEGSISTLTIQRTEQRDSAMYRCASSDRGEQFFGPGTRLTVL.